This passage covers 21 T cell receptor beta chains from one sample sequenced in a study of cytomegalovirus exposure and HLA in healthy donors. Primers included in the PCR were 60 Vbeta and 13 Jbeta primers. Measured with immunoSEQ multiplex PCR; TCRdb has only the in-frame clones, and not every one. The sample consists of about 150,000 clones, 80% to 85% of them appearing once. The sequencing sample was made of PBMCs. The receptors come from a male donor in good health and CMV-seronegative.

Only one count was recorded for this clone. The CDR3, as DNA: TGCGCCAGCAGCTTAGGGGGAAGCCGTGAAAAACTGTTTTTT. It encodes CASSLGGSREKLFF. The rearrangement links TRBV5-1 to TRBJ1-4, with TRBD1 as a possible D gene (6 bases). This CDR3 comprises 14 residues. The V gene's germline CDR1 is SGHRS and CDR2 YFSETQ. V lost 2 bases to trimming and J lost 7 bases, with 12 bases between them.

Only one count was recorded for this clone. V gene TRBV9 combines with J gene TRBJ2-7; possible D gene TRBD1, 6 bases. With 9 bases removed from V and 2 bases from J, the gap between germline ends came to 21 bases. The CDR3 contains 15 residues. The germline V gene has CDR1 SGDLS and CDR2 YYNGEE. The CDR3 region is CANTFRDTFPYEQYF. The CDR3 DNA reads TGTGCCAACACTTTCCGGGACACCTTCCCCTACGAGCAGTACTTC.

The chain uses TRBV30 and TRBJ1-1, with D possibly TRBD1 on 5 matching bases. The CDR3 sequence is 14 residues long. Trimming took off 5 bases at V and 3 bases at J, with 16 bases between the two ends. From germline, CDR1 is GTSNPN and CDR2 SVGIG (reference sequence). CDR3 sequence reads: CAWGMGQAYTEAFF. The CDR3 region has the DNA TGTGCCTGGGGTATGGGGCAGGCGTACACTGAAGCTTTCTTT.

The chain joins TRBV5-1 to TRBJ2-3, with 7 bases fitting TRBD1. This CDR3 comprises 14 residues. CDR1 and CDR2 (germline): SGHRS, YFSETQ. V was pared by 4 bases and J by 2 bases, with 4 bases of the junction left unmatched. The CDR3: CASSPGQHTDTQYF. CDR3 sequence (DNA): TGCGCCAGCAGCCCGGGACAGCACACAGATACGCAGTATTTT.

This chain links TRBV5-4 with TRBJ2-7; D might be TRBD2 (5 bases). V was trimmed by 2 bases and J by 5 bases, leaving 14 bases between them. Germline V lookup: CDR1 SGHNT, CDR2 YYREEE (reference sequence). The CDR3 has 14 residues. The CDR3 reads CASSFGGYNDEQYF. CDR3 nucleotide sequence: TGTGCCAGCAGCTTTGGAGGTTACAATGACGAGCAGTACTTC.

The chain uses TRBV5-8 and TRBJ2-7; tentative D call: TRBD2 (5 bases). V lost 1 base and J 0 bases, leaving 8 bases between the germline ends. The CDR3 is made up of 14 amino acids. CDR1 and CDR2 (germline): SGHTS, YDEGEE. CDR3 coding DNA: TGTGCCAGCAGCTTGCGAGGGCCCTCCTACGAGCAGTACTTC. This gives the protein CASSLRGPSYEQYF.

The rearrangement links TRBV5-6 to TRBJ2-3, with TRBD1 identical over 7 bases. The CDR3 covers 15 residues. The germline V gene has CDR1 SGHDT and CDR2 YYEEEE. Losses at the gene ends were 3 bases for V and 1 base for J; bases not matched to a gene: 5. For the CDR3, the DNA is TGTGCCAGCAGCTCCGACAGGGCCGGCACAGATACGCAGTATTTT. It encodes CASSSDRAGTDTQYF.

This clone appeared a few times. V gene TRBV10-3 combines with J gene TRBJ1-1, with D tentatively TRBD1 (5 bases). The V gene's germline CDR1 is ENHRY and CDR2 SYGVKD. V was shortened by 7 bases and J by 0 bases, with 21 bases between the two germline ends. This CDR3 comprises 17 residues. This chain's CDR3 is CAITENRVREMNTEAFF. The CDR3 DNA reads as TGTGCCATCACCGAGAATAGGGTCAGGGAAATGAACACTGAAGCTTTCTTT.

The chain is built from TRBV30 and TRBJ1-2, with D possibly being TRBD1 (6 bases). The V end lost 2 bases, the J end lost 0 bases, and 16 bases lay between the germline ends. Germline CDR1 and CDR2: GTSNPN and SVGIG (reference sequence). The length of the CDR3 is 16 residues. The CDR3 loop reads CAWSRLGTPTNYGYTF. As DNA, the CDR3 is TGTGCCTGGAGTCGCCTCGGGACACCCACTAACTATGGCTACACCTTC.

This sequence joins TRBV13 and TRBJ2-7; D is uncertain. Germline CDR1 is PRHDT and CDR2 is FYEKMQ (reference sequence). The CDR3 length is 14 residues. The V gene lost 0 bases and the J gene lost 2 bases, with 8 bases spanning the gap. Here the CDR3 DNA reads TGTGCCAGCAGCTTAGGCGTCAGTACCTACGAGCAGTACTTC. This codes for CASSLGVSTYEQYF. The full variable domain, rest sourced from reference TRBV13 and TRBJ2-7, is AAGVIQSPRHLIKEKRETATLKCYPIPRHDTVYWYQQGPGQDPQFLISFYEKMQSDKGSIPDRFSAQQFSDYHSELNMSSLELGDSALYFCASSLGVSTYEQYFGPGTRLTVT.

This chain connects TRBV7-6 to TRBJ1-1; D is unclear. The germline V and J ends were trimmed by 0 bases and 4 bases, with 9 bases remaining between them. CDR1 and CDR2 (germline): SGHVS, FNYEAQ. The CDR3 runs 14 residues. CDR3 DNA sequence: TGTGCCAGCAGCTTAGCCGCTCGGGGCACTGAAGCTTTCTTT. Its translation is CASSLAARGTEAFF.

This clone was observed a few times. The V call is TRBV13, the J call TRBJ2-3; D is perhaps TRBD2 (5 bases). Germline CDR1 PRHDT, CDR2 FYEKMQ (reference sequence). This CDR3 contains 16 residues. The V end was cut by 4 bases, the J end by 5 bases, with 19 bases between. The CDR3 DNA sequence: TGTGCCAGCAGCTCCCGGGGTCGCCGAGTTTTAGATACGCAGTATTTT. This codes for CASSSRGRRVLDTQYF.

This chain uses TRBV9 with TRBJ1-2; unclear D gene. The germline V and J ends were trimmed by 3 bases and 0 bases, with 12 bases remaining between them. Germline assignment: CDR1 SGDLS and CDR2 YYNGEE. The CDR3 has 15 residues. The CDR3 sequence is CASSGWGEANYGYTF. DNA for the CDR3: TGTGCCAGCAGCGGGTGGGGAGAAGCTAACTATGGCTACACCTTC.

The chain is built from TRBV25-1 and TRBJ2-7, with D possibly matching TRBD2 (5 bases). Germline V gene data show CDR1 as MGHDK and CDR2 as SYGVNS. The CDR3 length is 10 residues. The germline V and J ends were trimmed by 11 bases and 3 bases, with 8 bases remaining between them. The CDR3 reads CAVGGYEQYF. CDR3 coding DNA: TGTGCCGTTGGAGGCTACGAGCAGTACTTC.

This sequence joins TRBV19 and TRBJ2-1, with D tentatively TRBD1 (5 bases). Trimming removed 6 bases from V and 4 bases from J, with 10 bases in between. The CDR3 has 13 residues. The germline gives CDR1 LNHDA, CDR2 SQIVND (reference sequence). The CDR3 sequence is CASRNYRYNEQFF. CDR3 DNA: TGTGCCAGTAGAAACTACAGGTACAATGAGCAGTTCTTC.

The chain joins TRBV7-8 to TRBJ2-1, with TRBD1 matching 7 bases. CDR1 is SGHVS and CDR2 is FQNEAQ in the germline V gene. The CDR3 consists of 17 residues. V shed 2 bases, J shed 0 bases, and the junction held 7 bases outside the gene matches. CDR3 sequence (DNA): TGTGCCAGCAGCTTAATGAGACAGGGAAGCTCCTACAATGAGCAGTTCTTC. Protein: CASSLMRQGSSYNEQFF.

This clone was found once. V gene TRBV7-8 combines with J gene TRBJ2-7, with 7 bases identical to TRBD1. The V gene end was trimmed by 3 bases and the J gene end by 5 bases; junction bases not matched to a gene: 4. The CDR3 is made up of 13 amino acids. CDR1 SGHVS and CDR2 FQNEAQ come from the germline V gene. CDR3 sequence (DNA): TGTGCCAGCAGCTTCGACAGGGCTAACGAGCAGTACTTC. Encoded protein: CASSFDRANEQYF.

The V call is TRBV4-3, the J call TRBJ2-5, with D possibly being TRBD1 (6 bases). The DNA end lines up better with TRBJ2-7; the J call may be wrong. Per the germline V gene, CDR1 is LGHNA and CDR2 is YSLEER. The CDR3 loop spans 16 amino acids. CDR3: CASSQDPTGSTYEQYF. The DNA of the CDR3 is TGCGCCAGCAGCCAAGACCCTACAGGGAGCACCTACGAGCAGTACTTC.

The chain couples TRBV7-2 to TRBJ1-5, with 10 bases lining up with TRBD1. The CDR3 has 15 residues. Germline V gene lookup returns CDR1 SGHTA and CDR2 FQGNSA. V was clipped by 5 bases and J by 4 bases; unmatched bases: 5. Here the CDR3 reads CASSVDRGRNQPQHF. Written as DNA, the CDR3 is TGTGCCAGCAGCGTAGACAGGGGGCGGAATCAGCCCCAGCATTTT. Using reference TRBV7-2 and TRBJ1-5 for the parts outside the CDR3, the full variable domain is GAGVSQSPSNKVTEKGKDVELRCDPISGHTALYWYRQSLGQGLEFLIYFQGNSAPDKSGLPSDRFSAERTGGSVSTLTIQRTQQEDSAVYLCASSVDRGRNQPQHFGDGTRLSIL.

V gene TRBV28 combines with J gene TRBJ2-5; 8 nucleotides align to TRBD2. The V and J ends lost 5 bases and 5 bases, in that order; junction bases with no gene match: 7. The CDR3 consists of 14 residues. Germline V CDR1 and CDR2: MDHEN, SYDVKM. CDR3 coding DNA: TGTGCCAGCAGTATTCGGGAGGGCCGGGAGACCCAGTACTTC. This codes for CASSIREGRETQYF.

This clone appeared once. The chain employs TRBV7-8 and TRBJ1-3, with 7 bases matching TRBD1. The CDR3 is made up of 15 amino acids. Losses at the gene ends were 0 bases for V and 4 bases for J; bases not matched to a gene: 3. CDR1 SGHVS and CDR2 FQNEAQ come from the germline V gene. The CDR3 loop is CASSLALQGGNTIYF. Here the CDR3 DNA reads TGTGCCAGCAGCTTAGCGTTACAGGGGGGAAACACCATATATTTT.